A single sample gave rise to the 10 T cell receptor beta chains below, sequenced in a study of T cells in Graves' hyperthyroidism and ophthalmopathy. Amplification targeted TCR beta CDR3 regions from RNA transcripts. Primed by the HTBI set, a first-round RT-PCR was run on the TCR CDR3. TCRdb redid the calling of the multiplex PCR reads with MiXCR, one entry per CDR3 protein. The sample consists of hundreds of thousands of distinct CDR3 sequences, 35% to 45% of them appearing once. Sequencing was performed on blood. The origin of the receptors is a man aged 18 to 30 with Graves' hyperthyroidism.

This clonotype has a count of ten or more. The J gene is TRBJ1-2, the V gene TRBV10-3; tentatively, D is TRBD1 (5 bases). The CDR3 runs 12 residues. V lost 5 bases, J lost 13 bases, and 17 bases lay in between. CDR1 ENHRY and CDR2 SYGVKD come from the germline V gene. The CDR3, as DNA: TGTGCCATCAGTAATCTAGGGGCGTCGCCCACCTTC. Encoded protein: CAISNLGASPTF.

Concerning this clonotype: A much larger clone differs from this one at a single base, so this may be a read error. This chain links TRBV7-3 with TRBJ2-7; no clear D. The germline V gene has CDR1 SGHTA and CDR2 FQGTGA. The CDR3 loop spans 15 amino acids. The CDR3 region is CASSLFGTNVYERYF. DNA for the CDR3: TGTGCCAGCAGCTTATTTGGCACAAACGTCTACGAGCGGTACTTC.

The V gene is TRBV29-1, the J gene TRBJ2-7; possible D gene TRBD1, 7 bases. Germline V gene data show CDR1 as SQVTM and CDR2 as ANQGSEA. Trimming shortened V by 8 bases and J by 7 bases, and 24 bases separated the two germline ends. This CDR3 has 14 amino acids. This CDR3 is CSTEEGAGLREQYF. Written as DNA, the CDR3 is TGCAGCACCGAGGAGGGGGCAGGACTAAGGGAGCAGTACTTC.

The chain recombines TRBV12-3 or TRBV12-4 with TRBJ1-6; D call uncertain. The CDR3 has 14 residues. The germline V and J ends were trimmed by 6 bases and 7 bases, with 13 bases remaining between them. Written as DNA, the CDR3 is TGTGCCAGCAGCTCACCGGGGTCGAATTCACCCCTCCACTTT. It encodes CASSSPGSNSPLHF.

Comment on this clonotype: One end of the junction does not line up with germline, which may come from a read error. The chain couples TRBV20-1 to TRBJ2-5; possible D gene TRBD1, 5 bases. This CDR3 is 13 amino acids long. CDR1 DFQATT and CDR2 SNEGSKA come from the germline V gene (reference sequence). The CDR3 reads CSASVDSQGTQYF. CDR3 bases: TGCAGTGCTAGCGTCGACAGTCAAGGGACCCAGTACTTC.

The sample holds many counts of this clonotype. The CDR3 protein is CASSRTADEQYF. Here the CDR3 DNA reads TGTGCCAGCAGCAGGACCGCTGACGAGCAGTACTTC. The rearrangement uses TRBV7-2 and TRBJ2-7; D not certain. The CDR3 loop spans 12 amino acids. Germline assignment: CDR1 SGHTA and CDR2 FQGNSA. V lost 5 bases and J 5 bases, leaving 10 bases between the germline ends.

This clonotype was seen many times. Likely a read error: the CDR3 ends without its conserved phenylalanine or tryptophan. The DNA is omitted, as the CDR3 cannot be located on it reliably, and the CDR3 follows TCRdb's listing. The rearrangement joins TRBV9 to TRBJ1-3. The germline CDR1 and CDR2 sequences are SGDLS and YYNGEE. 9 amino acids form the CDR3, both terminal residues included. Here the CDR3 reads CASSRGILA.

The gene calls are TRBV19 and TRBJ2-7; D unresolved. This CDR3 comprises 14 residues. V was shortened by 4 bases and J by 2 bases, with 12 bases between the two germline ends. Germline values: CDR1 LNHDA, CDR2 SQIVND (reference sequence). CDR3 region: CASSSIVGTYEQYF. The DNA of the CDR3 is TGTGCCAGTAGTAGCATAGTAGGCACCTACGAGCAGTACTTC.

The chain carries TRBV12-3 or TRBV12-4 and TRBJ2-5; no firm D call. The CDR3 covers 14 residues. Trimming left V 6 bases short and J 1 base short, with 12 bases between. CDR3 loop: CASSPVARQETQYF. CDR3 DNA: TGTGCCAGCAGCCCCGTGGCCCGCCAAGAGACCCAGTACTTC.

The V gene is TRBV19, the J gene TRBJ1-1, with 9 bases fitting TRBD1. The CDR3 is 13 residues long. V trimming: 9 bases; J trimming: 3 bases; junction bases outside the gene matches: 5. Looked up from germline, CDR1 is LNHDA and CDR2 is SQIVND (reference sequence). The CDR3, as DNA: TGTGCCAGCACAGGGGGCGGCTACACTGAAGCTTTCTTT. Protein product: CASTGGGYTEAFF.